This TCR beta chain was sequenced for a study of OX40 agonist ivuxolimab in advanced cancers. About the study as a whole: Ivuxolimab, which targeted the costimulatory receptor OX40 (CD134), was an agonistic, fully human IgG2 monoclonal antibody. Patients were allowed to have had prior anti-PD-1, anti-PD-L1 or anti-CTLA-4 therapy, and approximately 40% of the dose-escalation patients had previously received checkpoint inhibitors. Among the approximately 50 dose-escalation patients, around 19 had hepatocellular carcinoma, approximately 15 melanoma, 9 renal cell carcinoma and 9 head and neck cancer. Intravenous ivuxolimab was administered to patients every 2 weeks at six dose levels: 0.01, 0.1, 0.3, 1.5, 3 and 10 mg/kg. A male proportion of roughly 80% and a mean age of about 60 years, ranging from about 20 to 80, were recorded for the dose-escalation cohort. The purpose of peripheral TCRbeta sequencing was to test whether ivuxolimab changed TCR sequence diversity and led to clonal T-cell expansion. The paper covers the monotherapy dose-escalation part of the phase I ivuxolimab trial, which included N ≈ 57 patients. Partial responses were achieved by three dose-escalation patients, of whom one had hepatocellular carcinoma and two had cutaneous melanoma.

For CDR1 and CDR2, the germline V gene (reference sequence) lists GTSNPN and SVGIG. The CDR3 goes from the cysteine to the phenylalanine over 11 residues. Kept here is only the CDR3 DNA, which spans 33 bases and is read in frame from base 1. The V and J ends are trimmed by 3 bases and 1 base, leaving 3 bases between them. In regard to this clone: No cognate antigen has been identified for it. Base qualities are missing; no much larger clone stands one base away.

General conclusions and limits of the study: On average, CD8+ T cells showed more expanded clones than CD4+ T cells after ivuxolimab. Partial responders in the 0.1-3.0 mg/kg groups had among the lowest normalized peripheral clonal expansion, especially among CD8+ T cells. At doses of 0.1 to 3.0 mg/kg, clonal expansion of both CD4+ and CD8+ T cells in blood was seen between baseline and week 6. Antigen specificity was not determined for the clonally expanded peripheral T cells. Low levels of normalized T-cell clonal expansion were also seen in some nonresponding patients.

To sequence the TCRbeta CDR3 region, genomic DNA was isolated from the sorted cells. The immunoSEQ Assay was used to sequence the TCRbeta CDR3 regions. TCRdb holds this immuneACCESS table with in-frame rearrangements only. Some clones are missing; in checked studies, unresolved V genes explain under half, and the rest has no known cause. For this sample there are approximately 49,000 clones; 80% to 90% appear just once. Together, the top ten hold roughly 1.7% of the sample. Patients with a history of autoimmune disease or receiving systemic immunosuppression were excluded from the trial. Peripheral blood for TCR sequencing was collected from all dose cohorts at baseline, on cycle 4 day 1, and on cycle 7 day 1. Samples were obtained from an open-label, multicenter, first-in-human phase I dose-escalation trial of ivuxolimab. The trial enrolled adults with locally advanced or metastatic head and neck squamous cell, hepatocellular, melanoma or renal cell carcinoma. Before TCR sequencing, CD4+ T cells and CD8+ T cells were sorted from peripheral blood as separate populations.

The TCR originated in an adult with an advanced solid tumor such as melanoma, head and neck, liver or kidney cancer. The V and J segments used are TRBV30 and TRBJ1-1, with the D segment identity uncertain. The sequences come from CD4+ or CD8+ T cells sorted from blood, collected in a trial of the OX40 agonist ivuxolimab. This receptor has the CDR3 CAWRRNTEAFF. At the DNA level, the sequence is TGTGCCTGGAGACGGAACACTGAAGCTTTCTTT.